This paragraph reports one T cell receptor beta chain. With random hexamers, roughly 0.5 to 1 ug RNA was reverse transcribed. Amplification of the TCR beta CDR3 was carried out by immunoSEQ multiplex PCR, which spanned a total of 54 Vbeta and 13 Jbeta segments. MiXCR was run by TCRdb on the immunoSEQ multiplex PCR reads, yielding one entry per CDR3 protein. Here the sample spans about 150,000 distinct CDR3 sequences, nearly 97% being singletons. TCR beta sequencing was performed on blood CD8+ and CD4+ T cells. Bulk CD8+ and CD4+ cells came from magnetic negative isolation; CD8+ TEMRA by FACS. CDR3 length: 11 residues. Per germline, CDR1 DFQATT and CDR2 SNEGSKA (reference sequence). The data derive from a study of CD8 T cells in Susac syndrome.

The J gene is TRBJ2-3, the V gene TRBV20-1; D remains unclear. The sample comprised CD8+ T cells from PBMCs. The origin of this receptor is a human donor with multiple sclerosis. DNA of the CDR3: TGCAGCGCCCTAAGGGCAGATACGCAGTATTTT. Encoded protein: CSALRADTQYF.